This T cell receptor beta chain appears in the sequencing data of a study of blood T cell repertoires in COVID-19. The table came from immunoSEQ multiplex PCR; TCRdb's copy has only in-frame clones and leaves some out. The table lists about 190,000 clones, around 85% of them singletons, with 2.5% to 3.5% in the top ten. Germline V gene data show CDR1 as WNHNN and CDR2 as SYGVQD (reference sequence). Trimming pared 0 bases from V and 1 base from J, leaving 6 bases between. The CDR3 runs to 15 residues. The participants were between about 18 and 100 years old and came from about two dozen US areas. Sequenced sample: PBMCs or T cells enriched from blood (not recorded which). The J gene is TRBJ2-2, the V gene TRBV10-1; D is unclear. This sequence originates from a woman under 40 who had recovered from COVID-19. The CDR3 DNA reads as TGCGCCAGCAGTGAGTCGACTGTGAACACCGGGGAGCTGTTTTTT. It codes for CASSESTVNTGELFF.